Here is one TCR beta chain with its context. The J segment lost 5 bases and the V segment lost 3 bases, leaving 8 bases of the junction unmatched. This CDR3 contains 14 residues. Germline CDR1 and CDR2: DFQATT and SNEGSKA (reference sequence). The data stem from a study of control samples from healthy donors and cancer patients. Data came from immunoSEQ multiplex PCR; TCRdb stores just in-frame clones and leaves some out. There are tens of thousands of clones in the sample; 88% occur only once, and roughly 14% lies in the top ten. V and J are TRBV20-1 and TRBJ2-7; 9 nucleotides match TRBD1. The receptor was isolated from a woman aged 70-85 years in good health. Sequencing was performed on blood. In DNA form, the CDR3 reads TGCAGTGCTAGTTCCGGGACAGGGATCCACGAGCAGTACTTC. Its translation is CSASSGTGIHEQYF.